This entry is about one TCR beta chain. Its binding antigen is unknown. The input lacks base qualities; no much larger clone sits a single base away. TCR CDR3 regions were amplified from genomic DNA by multiplex PCR using the deep immunoSEQ assay. Extracted genomic DNA from each cell subset was spread evenly across all wells of several immunoSEQ 96-well plates, with each plate serving as a replicate. For sorted subsets, about 0.2 ug genomic DNA, equal to about 30,000 T cell genomes, was loaded into each replicate PCR. The purified libraries were quantified using a Qubit 3.0 fluorometer, sized with a Bioanalyzer 2100, and then quantified again using the KAPA Library Quantification kit. Each immunoSEQ 96-well plate was sequenced on its own single-read 150-cycle Illumina NextSeq 550 flow cell. Regarding the original processing steps: Because the immunoSEQ output held only junctional sequences and lacked quality scores, the filtering could not match the filtering applied to full-length reads. Sequences were annotated with PyIR, a Python wrapper for IgBLAST v1.9, and V/J genes and CDR3 were assigned using IMGT germline references. Any read was removed if the V/J assignment was weak (E-value above 1e-6), the CDR3 was missing, or the read contained stop codons, out-of-frame junctions, or ambiguous translated residues. A V3J clonotype was defined by an identical inferred V gene, J gene, and CDR3 amino acid sequence. To compute the percentage overlap between repertoires, the number of shared unique clonotypes was divided by the size of the smaller repertoire. RTK rarefaction, the Chao1 estimator, and Recon v2.1 estimates of unobserved clonotypes were used to assess repertoire richness. Generation probabilities were computed with OLGA for all TCRbeta clonotypes obtained by the gDNA method from a few donors. The table comes from immuneACCESS by way of TCRdb, which keeps in-frame sequences with V and J called. Part of the clones is missing from these tables; in studies checked, under half for an unresolved V gene and the rest for unknown reasons. Clonal size and the V and J genes are those of that table, whereas D and trimming came from the DNA. The sample profile shows some 1 million clones; under 80% of them were found once. 1.5% of the sample is taken by the ten largest.

Healthy HIV-negative adults with no recently reported acute infections or vaccinations were included as donors. Every donor was a Caucasian adult residing in Nashville, Tennessee, USA. CD4+ T cells were enriched by magnetic negative selection, after which naive cells were positively selected on CD45RA and the negative fraction was taken as the memory subset. Blood was collected by leukapheresis, and PBMCs were isolated by Ficoll-Histopaque density gradient centrifugation and then cryopreserved in liquid nitrogen vapor phase. Purity and quantity of every magnetically sorted T cell population were checked by analytical flow cytometry. From each sorted fraction, genomic DNA was isolated and quantified by UV absorbance on a Nanodrop 2000c. This entry is derived from a study of shared clonotypes between healthy human individuals (dated by TCRdb to the early 2020s). Describing the broader study: A few men and two women, aged 18 to 49 years, made up the cohort. Different laboratories and diverse techniques were used to prepare libraries and sequence TCR repertoires, to increase sequencing depth and limit assay-specific biases. To estimate repertoire size and how much clonotype sharing occurs between individuals, the study deeply sequenced the blood TCR repertoires of about five healthy adults. Between about 0.94 and 8.9 billion PBMCs per donor were obtained by leukapheresis. For each donor, CD4 naive and CD4 memory were each run on three plates, CD8 naive on two plates, and CD8 memory on one plate.

The V end gives up 3 bases and the J end 7 bases, leaving 6 bases in the junction not matched to a gene. CDR3 length: 15 amino acids, cysteine to phenylalanine. The kept DNA is CDR3 alone, 45 bases in frame from the first base. The germline V gene encodes CDR1 SGHDT and CDR2 YYEEEE. Points the paper makes about the study in general: Compared with non-shared clonotypes, the clonotypes found in all four sorted-subset donors had higher generation probabilities. Incomplete sequencing was indicated by rarefaction of sorted-subset datasets, despite the large sequencing depth. The genetic and exposure-history diversity represented was limited by the small number of donors. Larger estimated clonotype richness was generally found for naive subsets than for memory subsets. Based on pairwise subsampling, the degree of clonotype sharing among donors was expected to be affected by sequencing depth. About 5% of naive CD4, around 3.5% of naive CD8, approximately 2.2% of memory CD4, and approximately 0.4% of memory CD8 clonotypes were shared across several donors. Sampling was restricted to blood, and TCR repertoires in tissues likely differ from the TCR repertoires found in blood.

This chain is built from TRBV5-6 and TRBJ2-7, and TRBD2 matches 14 of the central bases. What was sequenced was memory CD4+ T cells sorted from blood. Explained via the paper, the cell subset or site label denotes: CD45RA-negative fraction. The TCR originated in a man younger than 35 in good health. The sequenced DNA is TGTGCCAGCAGCTCCCGACTAGCGGGGGGGCGAGAGCAGTACTTC. Its coded protein is CASSSRLAGGREQYF.